Following are 23 T cell receptor beta chains from one sample sequenced in a study of shared clonotypes between healthy human individuals. Assay: immunoSEQ multiplex PCR; the TCRdb copy retains only in-frame clones and omits some. The data contain roughly 1 million clones, about four fifths of them singletons. Sequenced input: memory CD4+ T cells from PBMCs. Described subset: CD45RA-negative fraction. These TCRs come from a man younger than 35 in good health. Some clones in this sample may be carry-over from other donors' samples.

The gene calls are TRBV2 and TRBJ2-4, with a possible D match to TRBD2 (6 bases). The CDR3 runs 12 residues. Germline values: CDR1 SNHLY, CDR2 FYNNEI. Trimming took off 7 bases at V and 6 bases at J, with 10 bases between the two ends. Here the CDR3 DNA reads TGTGCCAGCAACGGGGGAACAAACATTCAGTACTTC. This sequence encodes CASNGGTNIQYF.

This chain uses TRBV10-1 with TRBJ1-2, with D unresolved. The V and J ends lost 5 bases and 4 bases respectively, with 20 bases between them. Germline-derived CDR1 and CDR2 are WNHNN and SYGVQD (reference sequence). The CDR3 runs to 16 residues. CDR3 coding DNA: TGCGCCAGCAGTCGGGATTCAAGATCGCGGACCTATGGCTACACCTTC. This translates into CASSRDSRSRTYGYTF.

V gene TRBV6-5 combines with J gene TRBJ2-1; possible D gene TRBD2, 7 bases. Germline values: CDR1 MNHEY, CDR2 SVGAGI. Deletions cut 6 bases from V and 5 bases from J, with 11 bases between. The CDR3 extends over 13 amino acids. Here the CDR3 DNA reads TGTGCCAGCAGAAAGCGGGACAACAATGAGCAGTTCTTC. It specifies CASRKRDNNEQFF.

This clone was seen a single time. V gene TRBV30 combines with J gene TRBJ1-2; D unresolved. The germline V and J ends were trimmed by 0 bases and 5 bases, with 13 bases remaining between them. The CDR3 extends over 14 amino acids. Germline CDR1 reads GTSNPN; CDR2 reads SVGIG (reference sequence). As DNA, the CDR3 is TGTGCCTGGAGTGTGGGAGGGAGGGCGTATGGCTACACCTTC. Its protein is CAWSVGGRAYGYTF.

The V and J genes are TRBV2 and TRBJ1-5; D might be TRBD1 (5 bases). From germline, CDR1 is SNHLY and CDR2 FYNNEI. V was pared by 10 bases and J by 0 bases, with 10 bases between. This CDR3 is built from 13 residues. CDR3 in amino acids: CATGGYSNQPQHF. The CDR3 DNA is TGTGCCACCGGGGGATATAGCAATCAGCCCCAGCATTTT.

The DNA for the CDR3 is TGTGCCAGCAGCTCCTTAGGGCTAGCGGGAGCCCCGGGCACAGATACGCAGTATTTT. Its protein product is CASSSLGLAGAPGTDTQYF. V usage is TRBV5-6 and J usage is TRBJ2-3; 10 positions agree with TRBD2. The J segment lost 1 base and the V segment lost 3 bases, leaving 14 bases of the junction unmatched. CDR3 size: 19 residues. The V gene's germline CDR1 is SGHDT and CDR2 YYEEEE.

The J gene is TRBJ1-3, the V gene TRBV19, with D possibly being TRBD1 (6 bases). Germline V gene data show CDR1 as LNHDA and CDR2 as SQIVND (reference sequence). Trimming removed 3 bases at V and 0 bases at J, with 21 bases between. This CDR3 region has 19 residues. The CDR3 here is CASSIKDSPKNRSGNTIYF. In DNA form, the CDR3 reads TGTGCCAGTAGTATCAAGGACAGTCCAAAGAACCGCTCTGGAAACACCATATATTTT.

The chain links TRBV7-2 to TRBJ2-3, with D possibly TRBD2 on 6 matching bases. The CDR3 has 14 amino acids. Deletions cut 1 base from V and 5 bases from J, with 10 bases between. In germline, CDR1 is SGHTA, CDR2 FQGNSA. Here the CDR3 reads CASSLDFGGDTQYF. The CDR3 DNA is TGTGCCAGCAGCTTAGACTTCGGGGGAGATACGCAGTATTTT.

The V gene is TRBV7-3, the J gene TRBJ2-3; 10 nucleotides align to TRBD2. J lost 8 bases, V lost 5 bases, and 19 bases had no gene match. Germline values: CDR1 SGHTA, CDR2 FQGTGA. The CDR3 loop spans 18 amino acids. In nucleotides, the CDR3 is TGTGCCAGCAGCCCTCGGGGAAGCGGGAGGGCCCAGGTGATTACGCAGTATTTT. It yields the protein CASSPRGSGRAQVITQYF.

The chain is built from TRBV11-3 and TRBJ1-1; D is unclear. Germline assignment: CDR1 SGHNT and CDR2 YENEEA. V was pared by 6 bases and J by 0 bases, with 8 bases between. This CDR3 has 13 amino acids. The CDR3 DNA sequence: TGTGCCAGCAGTAGAGACATGAACACTGAAGCTTTCTTT. This gives the protein CASSRDMNTEAFF.

The chain employs TRBV5-6 and TRBJ2-7; 11 positions agree with TRBD2. This CDR3 comprises 16 residues. The ends lost 2 bases at V and 4 bases at J; junction bases unmatched: 8. Germline loops: CDR1 SGHDT, CDR2 YYEEEE. The CDR3 here is CASSLYSGRAQYEQYF. CDR3 DNA: TGTGCCAGCAGCTTATATAGCGGGAGGGCTCAGTACGAGCAGTACTTC.

This rearrangement joins TRBV5-4 to TRBJ1-1; no clear D gene. The CDR3 length is 14 residues. V lost 4 bases, J lost 0 bases, and 10 bases lay in between. Per the germline V gene, CDR1 is SGHNT and CDR2 is YYREEE (reference sequence). The DNA for the CDR3 is TGTGCCAGCAGCGACGGGCCGGTGAACACTGAAGCTTTCTTT. Amino acids: CASSDGPVNTEAFF.

This clone was seen a handful of times. The chain has TRBV7-8 and TRBJ1-2; 7 bases align to TRBD1. CDR3 length equals 13 residues. With V trimmed by 5 bases and J by 2 bases, 2 bases remained unmatched. Germline CDR1 is SGHVS and CDR2 is FQNEAQ. The DNA of the CDR3 is TGTGCCAGCAGCAAGGACAGGAACTATGGCTACACCTTC. Translating it yields CASSKDRNYGYTF.

The chain couples TRBV15 to TRBJ1-6; a weak D match, TRBD1 (6 bases). Trimming removed 1 base at V and 5 bases at J, with 9 bases between. This CDR3 comprises 15 residues. CDR1 and CDR2 (germline): LNHNV, YYDKDF (reference sequence). CDR3 sequence (DNA): TGTGCCACCAGCAGAGGGACAGCTAATAATTCACCCCTCCACTTT. It specifies CATSRGTANNSPLHF. The whole variable domain, filled in from reference TRBV15 and TRBJ1-6, reads DAMVIQNPRYQVTQFGKPVTLSCSQTLNHNVMYWYQQKSSQAPKLLFHYYDKDFNNEADTPDNFQSRRPNTSFCFLDIRSPGLGDTAMYLCATSRGTANNSPLHFGNGTRLTVT.

There are a few counts of this clone. This chain uses TRBV4-1 with TRBJ2-2; D gene unclear. CDR3 length equals 14 residues. V dropped 6 bases and J dropped 5 bases, with 13 bases sitting between them. Germline CDR1 and CDR2: MGHRA and YSYEKL. The CDR3 sequence: CASRPGGWTGELFF. The DNA of the CDR3 is TGCGCCAGCAGGCCCGGTGGGTGGACCGGGGAGCTGTTTTTT.

There are a few counts of this clone. The J gene is TRBJ1-5, the V gene TRBV4-2; TRBD1 might be the D (6 bases). The CDR3 contains 16 residues. CDR1 and CDR2 (germline): LGHNA, YNFKEQ. The V gene lost 1 base and the J gene lost 2 bases, with 12 bases spanning the gap. CDR3 sequence (DNA): TGTGCCAGCAGCCAAGTCCCAGGGGAGGGCAATCAGCCCCAGCATTTT. Protein sequence: CASSQVPGEGNQPQHF.

CDR3 region: CSVETWTGGEQYF. CDR3 DNA: TGCAGCGTTGAAACGTGGACAGGGGGCGAGCAGTACTTC. The genes are TRBV29-1 and TRBJ2-7; 10 nucleotides agree with TRBD1. This CDR3 region has 13 residues. From germline, CDR1 is SQVTM and CDR2 ANQGSEA. Trimming removed 2 bases from V and 6 bases from J; junction bases left unmatched: 4.

This clone showed up just once. The CDR3 DNA sequence: TGCAGCGTACAGGGACTTGCTAACTATGGCTACACCTTC. Its protein product is CSVQGLANYGYTF. The rearrangement uses TRBV29-1 and TRBJ1-2; D possibly corresponds to TRBD1 (6 bases). Germline V CDR1 and CDR2: SQVTM, ANQGSEA. This CDR3 has 13 residues. V was trimmed by 6 bases and J by 0 bases, leaving 11 bases between them.

This rearrangement joins TRBV5-6 to TRBJ2-5, with D perhaps matching TRBD1 or TRBD2 (5 bases each). The germline V and J ends were trimmed by 4 bases and 5 bases, with 12 bases remaining between them. Germline V gene sequence: CDR1 SGHDT, CDR2 YYEEEE. CDR3 length equals 13 residues. The DNA for the CDR3 is TGTGCCAGCAGCAAAACCTGGGACGAGACCCAGTACTTC. Amino acids: CASSKTWDETQYF.

Concerning this clone: The same CDR3 can be traced to other DNA sequences in this sample. The rearrangement links TRBV5-1 to TRBJ2-5; D is perhaps TRBD1 or TRBD2 (5 bases each). Germline assignment: CDR1 SGHRS and CDR2 YFSETQ. CDR3 length: 13 amino acids. V shed 2 bases and J shed 1 base, with 6 bases lying between them. CDR3 sequence: CASSFGAQETQYF. In DNA form, the CDR3 reads TGCGCCAGCAGCTTCGGGGCCCAAGAGACCCAGTACTTC.

In its sample, this clone was seen a few times. This may stem from a read error, because a much larger clone lies one nucleotide away. The sample has other DNA sequences that encode this CDR3 too. The chain recombines TRBV5-1 with TRBJ2-3; no clear D gene. This CDR3 spans 12 amino acids. Trimming took off 0 bases at V and 3 bases at J, with 2 bases between the two ends. Germline CDR1 and CDR2: SGHRS and YFSETQ. Here the CDR3 reads CASSLETDTQYF. The CDR3 nucleotides read TGCGCCAGCAGCTTGGAAACAGATACGCAGTATTTT.

CDR3 bases: TGTGCCAGCAGACCCTTCTCGGACAGGCCCTCCTACGAGCAGTACTTC. Translating gives CASRPFSDRPSYEQYF. The chain carries TRBV28 and TRBJ2-7; 7 nucleotides agree with TRBD1. This CDR3 comprises 16 residues. V trimming: 6 bases; J trimming: 0 bases; junction bases outside the gene matches: 11. Germline-derived CDR1 and CDR2 are MDHEN and SYDVKM. The variable domain in full, with the rest retrieved from reference TRBV28 and TRBJ2-7, is DVKVTQSSRYLVKRTGEKVFLECVQDMDHENMFWYRQDPGLGLRLIYFSYDVKMKEKGDIPEGYSVSREKKERFSLILESASTNQTSMYLCASRPFSDRPSYEQYFGPGTRLTVT.

J is TRBJ1-1 and V is TRBV2; 8 bases match TRBD1. The CDR3 is 15 residues long. Germline CDR1 is SNHLY and CDR2 is FYNNEI. V lost 4 bases to trimming and J lost 4 bases; unmatched junction nucleotides: 8. CDR3 sequence: CASSAGQGPSTEAFF. The CDR3 region has the DNA TGTGCCAGCAGTGCCGGACAGGGCCCCAGCACTGAAGCTTTCTTT.